Listed below are T cell receptor beta chains from one sample, sequenced in a study of CD8+ T cells in alopecia areata. This table comes from immunoSEQ multiplex PCR, and its TCRdb copy is limited to in-frame clones, with some not included. This sample has 90,000 to 150,000 clones, with 30% to 40% found just once. Sequenced input: CD4+ T cells sorted from blood. These receptors were obtained from a human donor with alopecia areata. Each CDR3 is given with its conserved first and last residue. The order of the fields is clone size, J gene, D gene, V gene, CDR3 DNA, CDR3 protein. The D gene is left open where the match is weak. For some rows the clone size is stated as once, few or many, or as a class when expanded; others skip it.

NA,TRBJ2-7,TRBD2,TRBV4-1,TGCGCCAGCAGCCAAGCCCGGGGACTAGCGAGCTACGAGCAGTACTTC,CASSQARGLASYEQYF
NA,TRBJ1-2,TRBD1,TRBV7-9,TGTGCCTCCGGGACAGGGGCAACTCCTAACTATGGCTACACCTTC,CASGTGATPNYGYTF
NA,TRBJ2-7,TRBD1,TRBV18,TGTGCCAGCTCACCAGGGACAGGAGTCTCCTACGAGCAGTACTTC,CASSPGTGVSYEQYF
NA,TRBJ2-5,NA,TRBV7-2,TGTGCCAGCACAAGAGCACCGCTTCGAGAGACCCAGTACTTC,CASTRAPLRETQYF
NA,TRBJ1-5,TRBD1,TRBV29-1,TGCAGCGCCAAACAGGGGGATCAGCCCCAGCATTTT,CSAKQGDQPQHF
NA,TRBJ1-2,NA,TRBV6-4,TGTGCCAGCAGTGACCCAGGACGGCCCTACACCTTC,CASSDPGRPYTF
NA,TRBJ2-5,NA,TRBV7-2,TGTGCCAGCAGCTTATGGCAGCGACAAGAGACCCAGTACTTC,CASSLWQRQETQYF
NA,TRBJ2-3,TRBD2,TRBV15,TGTGCCACCAGCAGAGATCTTTCTAGCGGGGAAGATACGCAGTATTTT,CATSRDLSSGEDTQYF
NA,TRBJ2-1,NA,TRBV6-5,TGTGCCAGCAGTACGAGTAATGAGCAGTTCTTC,CASSTSNEQFF
NA,TRBJ2-1,NA,TRBV7-2,TGTGCCAGCAGCAAACTTAGTTGGGACACCGACAATGAGCAGTTCTTC,CASSKLSWDTDNEQFF
NA,TRBJ2-3,NA,TRBV2,TGTGCCAGCAGTGAACAGGGAGGCACAGATACGCAGTATTTT,CASSEQGGTDTQYF
few,TRBJ2-5,NA,TRBV6-5,TGTGCCAGCAGTCCAAGCTCTTCCCAAGAGACCCAGTACTTC,CASSPSSSQETQYF
NA,TRBJ2-3,TRBD2,TRBV7-9,TGTGCCAGCGACCCTAGCGGGGGGTGGTCAGATACGCAGTATTTT,CASDPSGGWSDTQYF
NA,TRBJ2-2,NA,TRBV10-1,TGCGCCAGCAGTCCGGGACCGATCACCGGGGAGCTGTTTTTT,CASSPGPITGELFF
once,TRBJ2-7,TRBD1,TRBV14,TGTGCCAGCAGCCAGGACAGGACAGAGACCTACGAGCAGTACTTC,CASSQDRTETYEQYF
NA,TRBJ1-2,NA,TRBV7-2,TGCGCTTCCGGGGACTATGGCTACACCTTC,CASGDYGYTF
NA,TRBJ2-5,TRBD1,TRBV5-1,TGCGCCAGCAGGGGGACAGGGGGTCAAGAGACCCAGTACTTC,CASRGTGGQETQYF
few,TRBJ2-3,NA,TRBV21-1,TGTGCCAGCAGACCCACTAGCGGGGGGCGGGCAGATACGCAGTATTTT,CASRPTSGGRADTQYF
NA,TRBJ2-7,TRBD1,TRBV11-2,TGTGCCAGCAGCCCCCGCGGGACAGGGTCGGCCTACGAGCAGTACTTC,CASSPRGTGSAYEQYF
NA,TRBJ2-1,NA,TRBV30,TGTGCCTGGAGTCTCTTCGGCAGGACCCCGAGCAATGAGCAGTTCTTC,CAWSLFGRTPSNEQFF
few,TRBJ2-3,NA,TRBV11-2,TGTGCCAGCAGCCCTCGGGGGAGCGGTGGCGATACGCAGTATTTT,CASSPRGSGGDTQYF
few,TRBJ2-1,TRBD1,TRBV7-2,TGTGCCAGCAGCTTGGGACAGGCCGACAATGAGCAGTTCTTC,CASSLGQADNEQFF
few,TRBJ2-2,TRBD1,TRBV6-8,TGTGCCAGCAGTTTGTCAGGGGGCATGAACACCGGGGAGCTGTTTTTT,CASSLSGGMNTGELFF
few,TRBJ2-7,NA,TRBV29-1,TGCAGCGTTGCCAGGGTCCTAGGGGGTGAGGCATCCTACGAGCAGTACTTC,CSVARVLGGEASYEQYF
NA,TRBJ1-5,NA,TRBV2,TGTGCCAGCGGGGGCTCATGGGAGGGTCAGCCCCAGCATTTT,CASGGSWEGQPQHF
few,TRBJ2-1,TRBD2,TRBV5-1,TGCGCCAGCAGCTTGCCGGGGAGGAGCGGGGGTAATGAGCAGTTCTTC,CASSLPGRSGGNEQFF
NA,TRBJ2-5,TRBD2,TRBV7-2,TGTGCCAGCAGCTTATCAGCGGGGATCCGAGAGACCCAGTACTTC,CASSLSAGIRETQYF
few,TRBJ2-7,TRBD1,TRBV4-3,TGCGCCAGCAGCCACGGACAGGGGGCTTTCTACGAGCAGTACTTC,CASSHGQGAFYEQYF
NA,TRBJ2-5,NA,TRBV7-2,TGTGCCAGCAGCCCACGTGAGACCCAGTACTTC,CASSPRETQYF
NA,TRBJ2-7,NA,TRBV9,TGTGCCAGCAGCGTGGGGAGCAGAAACTACGAGCAGTACTTC,CASSVGSRNYEQYF
NA,TRBJ1-1,NA,TRBV7-6,TGTGCCAGCAGCTCTTTGACGGAGGCGCGGACTGAAGCTTTCTTT,CASSSLTEARTEAFF
NA,TRBJ2-5,NA,TRBV7-2,TGTGCCAGCAGCTTCCGTCCGGGAGATTCTGAGACCCAGTACTTC,CASSFRPGDSETQYF
NA,TRBJ1-2,NA,TRBV6-6,TGTGCCAGCAGTCCGGCCGGGAGTGGCTACACCTTC,CASSPAGSGYTF
NA,TRBJ2-3,NA,TRBV30,TGTGCCTGGAGTGACGGGGTATATGGCTCCACAGATACGCAGTATTTT,CAWSDGVYGSTDTQYF
NA,TRBJ2-5,TRBD2,TRBV5-6,TGTGCCAGCAGCTTTCGGGAACTGGGGGGGGAGACCCAGTACTTC,CASSFRELGGETQYF
NA,TRBJ2-4,NA,TRBV27,TGTGCCAGCAGCCGTATGTTGGGGGGCTCGGACATTCAGTACTTC,CASSRMLGGSDIQYF
NA,TRBJ1-6,NA,TRBV29-1,TGCAGCGTTGAAACAGATAGCGATAATTCACCCCTCCACTTT,CSVETDSDNSPLHF
few,TRBJ2-7,NA,TRBV7-2,TGTGCCAGCAGCTTAAACAGGGTGGGCGAGCAGTACTTC,CASSLNRVGEQYF
NA,TRBJ1-2,TRBD1,TRBV7-9,TGTGCCAGCAGCTTTGAGCGACAGGGTAGCGGGTATGGCTACACCTTC,CASSFERQGSGYGYTF
few,TRBJ2-3,NA,TRBV5-1,TGCGCCAGCAGCCTGGAGGGAAGCACAGATACGCAGTATTTT,CASSLEGSTDTQYF
few,TRBJ2-7,NA,TRBV29-1,TGCAGCGTTTCTCGAGGGGGCTACGAGCAGTACTTC,CSVSRGGYEQYF
few,TRBJ2-6,NA,TRBV27,TGTGCCAGCAGTCCACTATCCCCTGGGGCCAACGTCCTGACTTTC,CASSPLSPGANVLTF
few,TRBJ1-1,NA,TRBV7-2,TGTGCCAGCAGCCCCAATACGATGGATACTGAAGCTTTCTTT,CASSPNTMDTEAFF
NA,TRBJ2-4,NA,TRBV6-5,TGTGCCAGCAGTTACTCGGAAAGGGCCAAAAACATTCAGTACTTC,CASSYSERAKNIQYF
NA,TRBJ2-7,NA,TRBV28,TGTGCCAGCAGCCCCTGGTTTGAGGGCTCCTACGAGCAGTACTTC,CASSPWFEGSYEQYF
once,TRBJ1-5,NA,TRBV27,TGTGCCAGCAGTTTTCAGGATCAGCCCCAGCATTTT,CASSFQDQPQHF
NA,TRBJ2-5,NA,TRBV5-1,TGCGCCAGCAGCCGGTCCGAGGCGGAGACCCAGTACTTC,CASSRSEAETQYF
few,TRBJ2-1,NA,TRBV29-1,TGCAGCGGGCAAAGCGGAGGCGGCACTGAGCAGTTCTTC,CSGQSGGGTEQFF
few,TRBJ1-2,TRBD1,TRBV28,TGTGCCAGCAGTACAGCCGGGACAGGGAACTATGGCTACACCTTC,CASSTAGTGNYGYTF
NA,TRBJ2-3,TRBD1,TRBV5-1,TGCGCCAGCAGCTTGAACCGGGACAGGGGGCTTGGTACGCAGTATTTT,CASSLNRDRGLGTQYF